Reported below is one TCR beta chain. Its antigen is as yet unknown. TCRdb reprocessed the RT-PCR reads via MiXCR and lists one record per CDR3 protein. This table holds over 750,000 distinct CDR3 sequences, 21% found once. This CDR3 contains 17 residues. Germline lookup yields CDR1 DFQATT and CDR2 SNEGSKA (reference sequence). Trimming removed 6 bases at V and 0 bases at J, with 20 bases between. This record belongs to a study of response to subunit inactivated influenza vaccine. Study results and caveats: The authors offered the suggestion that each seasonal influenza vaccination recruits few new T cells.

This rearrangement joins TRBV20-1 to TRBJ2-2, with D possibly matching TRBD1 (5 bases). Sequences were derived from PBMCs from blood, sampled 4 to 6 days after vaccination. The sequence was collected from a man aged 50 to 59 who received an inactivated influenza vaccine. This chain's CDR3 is CSARQGRKHSNTGELFF. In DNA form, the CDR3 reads TGCAGTGCGCGTCAGGGTAGGAAACATTCGAACACCGGGGAGCTGTTTTTT.